Below are 2 T cell receptor beta chains sequenced from a single sample in a study of beta chain features in type 1 diabetes. Every isolated RNA sample was fully reverse transcribed, so sequencing captured expressed TCRB transcripts. Assay: immunoSEQ multiplex PCR; the TCRdb copy retains only in-frame clones and omits some. The sample lists more than 300,000 clones, 10% to 15% occurring once. Study-level points and caveats: TCRB CDR3s from Type 1 diabetes patients were moderately but significantly shorter in all four CD4+ subsets.

For these TCRs, the target antigens are not known. The sequenced sample was naive CD4+ T cells from blood. The receptors stem from a woman aged 18-29 years with type 1 diabetes.

This clone was detected a few times. The V gene is TRBV30, the J gene TRBJ2-3, with 10 bases fitting TRBD2. This CDR3 contains 14 residues. The V and J ends lost 3 bases and 4 bases, in that order; junction bases with no gene match: 4. In germline, CDR1 is GTSNPN, CDR2 SVGIG (reference sequence). CDR3 sequence: CAWSYGTSADTQYF. The CDR3 DNA follows: TGTGCCTGGAGCTATGGGACTAGCGCAGATACGCAGTATTTT.

The rearrangement joins TRBV9 to TRBJ1-5, with 7 bases that match TRBD1. Trimming at V came to 6 bases and at J to 5 bases, leaving 11 bases not matched to a gene. The CDR3 loop spans 15 amino acids. Germline V CDR1 and CDR2: SGDLS, YYNGEE. The DNA for the CDR3 is TGTGCCAGCACCTTAGACGGGACAGCTCATCAGCCCCAGCATTTT. It translates to CASTLDGTAHQPQHF.